What follows is one T cell receptor beta chain and its context. What it binds is unknown. The record originates from a study of T cells after yellow fever vaccination. Findings and limits, study-wide: Most primary-vaccination clones recurred post-booster (approximately 95% CD4, about 87% CD8).

Each CDR3 protein gets one entry after TCRdb re-called the 5' RACE reads with MiXCR. Of a few hundred thousand distinct CDR3 sequences detected, 7.5% to 9% appear once; the ten largest clones hold about 20%. CDR1 SGHTA and CDR2 FQGNSA come from the germline V gene. The CDR3 length is 16 residues. Germline trimming cut 5 bases from V and 0 bases from J; bases unmatched to any gene: 7. The sample in question was PBMCs, obtained on the day of the first yellow fever vaccination. The chain is built from TRBV7-2 and TRBJ2-7, with 10 nucleotides matching TRBD1. The sequence was obtained from a man in his late teens or twenties who received the YFV17D yellow fever vaccine. The CDR3 loop reads CASSVGDRGLSYEQYF. CDR3 DNA: TGTGCCAGCAGCGTAGGGGACAGGGGACTCTCCTACGAGCAGTACTTC.